One and the same sample provided the 5 T cell receptor beta chains below, sequenced in a study of beta chain features in type 1 diabetes. All of the isolated RNA was reverse transcribed, so expressed TCRB transcripts were sequenced. TCRdb's table, derived via immunoSEQ multiplex PCR, lists solely in-frame clones and lacks some. The repertoire holds fewer than 400,000 clones, with around 7.6% as singletons. The specimen sequenced was central memory CD4+ T cells from blood. These receptors all come from a woman between 18 and 29 years old in good health.

This clone was seen at least ten times. This chain connects TRBV28 to TRBJ2-3; possible D gene TRBD1, 5 bases. Trimming stripped 5 bases from V and 5 bases from J, with 11 bases between. The CDR3 has 13 amino acids. Germline V gives CDR1 MDHEN, CDR2 SYDVKM. CDR3 residues: CASSPRQQDTQYF. CDR3 DNA: TGTGCCAGCAGTCCACGACAGCAAGATACGCAGTATTTT.

The chain has TRBV13 and TRBJ1-3; a weak D match, TRBD1 (6 bases). Germline-derived CDR1 and CDR2 are PRHDT and FYEKMQ (reference sequence). V was clipped by 4 bases and J by 0 bases, with 16 bases between them. The length of the CDR3 is 17 residues. The CDR3 DNA follows: TGTGCCAGCAGCTCCCGACAGGAATTTTACTCTGGAAACACCATATATTTT. Translating gives CASSSRQEFYSGNTIYF.

This clone was picked up a small number of times. J is TRBJ2-7 and V is TRBV6-9; D uncertain. Germline V lookup: CDR1 MNHGY, CDR2 SVAAGI. Deletions cut 9 bases from V and 3 bases from J, with 21 bases between. This CDR3 is built from 15 residues. The CDR3 sequence: CARPTSGPLYYEQYF. DNA of the CDR3: TGTGCCAGGCCCACGTCCGGGCCCTTATACTACGAGCAGTACTTC.

This clone was observed a few times. The chain links TRBV6-4 to TRBJ2-2; D remains unclear. CDR1 is MRHNA and CDR2 is SNTAGT in the germline V gene. Trimming pared 8 bases from V and 7 bases from J, leaving 14 bases between. The CDR3 is 13 residues long. CDR3 bases: TGTGCCAGCTCGGCGGCCCCCGGCGGGGAGCTGTTTTTT. It translates to CASSAAPGGELFF.

This clone was seen only a few times. The chain uses TRBV5-1 and TRBJ2-5; a weak D match, TRBD2 (6 bases). The J call may not be correct, given that the DNA end is closer to TRBJ2-7. Germline assignment: CDR1 SGHRS and CDR2 YFSETQ. The length of the CDR3 is 14 residues. Here the CDR3 reads CASSLVWEAGEQYF. CDR3 DNA: TGCGCCAGCAGCTTGGTGTGGGAAGCGGGCGAGCAGTACTTC.